This T cell receptor beta chain was documented in a study of regulatory T cells in long-lasting Graves disease. With V trimmed by 2 bases and J by 0 bases, 3 bases remained unmatched. The germline V gene encodes CDR1 MNHEY and CDR2 SVGEGT. This CDR3 comprises 15 residues. HTBI primers from iRepertoire and Arm-PCR of CDR3 regions yielded the TCR beta libraries. One entry per CDR3 protein results from TCRdb running MiXCR on the multiplex PCR reads. The sample records approximately 500,000 distinct CDR3 sequences, roughly 21% being singletons. The sample holds many counts of this clonotype. Time point: persistent/refractory GD, antithyroid drugs over 5 years with positive TRAb. The TCR library was prepared using RNA isolated from PBMCs.

The material sequenced was peripheral blood mononuclear cells (PBMCs), taken when the disease was refractory, from a patient treated with antithyroid drugs. The chain recombines TRBV6-2 or TRBV6-3 with TRBJ2-7; 8 nucleotides line up with TRBD2. The sequence was collected from a female donor with Graves disease. As DNA, the CDR3 is TGTGCCAGCAGTTACGGGACTAGGGCCTCCTACGAGCAGTACTTC. The encoded protein is CASSYGTRASYEQYF.